This T cell receptor beta chain comes out of a study of CD8+CD57+ T cells in acquired aplastic anemia. Study summary: Sorted CD4+ and CD8+ cell DNA averaged 3.2 ug.

Sequenced patients had shown CD8+CD57+ cell expansion by flow cytometry. The diagnosis in all patients was severe acquired aplastic anemia. All patients were therapy-naive when blood was sampled. In the case of this clonotype: Its antigen is undetermined.

CDR3 and TCR beta VDJ profiling relied on genomic DNA as the template. TCRdb fed the reads into MiXCR, producing one record per CDR3 protein. The table records about 160,000 distinct CDR3 sequences, 70% to 75% of them present only once. Broader study findings: No significant difference in CD8+ Simpson's diversity was found between patients and controls.

The sample comprised sorted CD4+, CD8+, or CD8+CD57+ T cells (not recorded which) from PBMCs. The receptor was derived from a human donor with aplastic anemia.

The CDR3 protein is CASSSTGLPPNYNEQFF. Written as DNA, the CDR3 is TGTGCCAGCAGCTCCACGGGACTACCGCCTAACTACAATGAGCAGTTCTTC. The chain couples TRBV7-9 to TRBJ2-1; TRBD2 matches 7 bases. The CDR3 runs 17 residues. V was pared by 4 bases and J by 3 bases, with 12 bases of the junction left unmatched. Looked up from germline, CDR1 is SEHNR and CDR2 is FQNEAQ (reference sequence). The full variable domain, with the rest looked up from reference TRBV7-9 and TRBJ2-1, is DTGVSQNPRHKITKRGQNVTFRCDPISEHNRLYWYRQTLGQGPEFLTYFQNEAQLEKSRLLSDRFSAERPKGSFSTLEIQRTEQGDSAMYLCASSSTGLPPNYNEQFFGPGTRLTVL.